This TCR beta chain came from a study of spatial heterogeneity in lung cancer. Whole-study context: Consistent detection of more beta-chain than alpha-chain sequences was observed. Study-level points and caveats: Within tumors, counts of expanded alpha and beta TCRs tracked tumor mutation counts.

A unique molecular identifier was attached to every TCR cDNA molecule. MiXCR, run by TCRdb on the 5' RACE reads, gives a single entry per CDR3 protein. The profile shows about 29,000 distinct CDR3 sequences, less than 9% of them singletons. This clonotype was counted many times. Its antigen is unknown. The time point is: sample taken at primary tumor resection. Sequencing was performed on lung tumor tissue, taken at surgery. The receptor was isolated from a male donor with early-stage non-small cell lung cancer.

CDR3 sequence: CASSSYRDAYEQYF. CDR3 bases: TGTGCCAGCAGCTCCTACAGGGACGCCTACGAGCAGTACTTC. The chain couples TRBV3-1 to TRBJ2-7, with D possibly matching TRBD1 (6 bases). The V end was cut by 5 bases, the J end by 2 bases, with 13 bases between. This CDR3 is built from 14 residues. The germline gives CDR1 LGHDT, CDR2 YNNKEL (reference sequence).